A single sample is the source of the 6 T cell receptor beta chains below, sequenced in a study of cytomegalovirus exposure and HLA in healthy donors. Data came from immunoSEQ multiplex PCR; TCRdb stores just in-frame clones and leaves some out. The sample shows tens of thousands of clones, roughly 90% of them seen only once. Sequenced sample: PBMCs. These receptors all come from a woman aged 18 to 35 in good health and CMV-seropositive.

The chain joins TRBV27 to TRBJ1-5, with a possible D match to TRBD1 (6 bases). V lost 2 bases and J lost 7, with 12 bases in between. Germline V gene sequence: CDR1 MNHEY, CDR2 SMNVEV (reference sequence). CDR3 size: 14 residues. The CDR3 region is CASSLVTGGQPQHF. CDR3 nucleotides: TGTGCCAGCAGTTTAGTGACAGGAGGACAGCCCCAGCATTTT.

The rearrangement links TRBV7-2 to TRBJ1-1, with D tentatively TRBD1 (6 bases). V dropped 1 base and J dropped 4 bases, with 19 bases sitting between them. Germline values: CDR1 SGHTA, CDR2 FQGNSA. The CDR3 contains 17 residues. CDR3 sequence (DNA): TGTGCCAGCAGCTTAGGGGTCTCCTGGGACACGGGCACTGAAGCTTTCTTT. Translated: CASSLGVSWDTGTEAFF.

J is TRBJ1-2 and V is TRBV6-1, with TRBD1 matching over 7 bases. The junction had 1 base not matched to a gene; V was cut back by 3 bases and J by 3 bases. The CDR3 sequence is 13 residues long. In germline, CDR1 is MNHNS, CDR2 SASEGT. DNA of the CDR3: TGTGCCAGCAGTGAGACAGGGTACTATGGCTACACCTTC. This encodes CASSETGYYGYTF.

The rearrangement links TRBV4-1 to TRBJ1-1; unclear D gene. The CDR3 covers 14 residues. Between the trimmed V and J ends, which lost 2 bases and 10 bases, there was a span of 17 bases. The germline CDR1 and CDR2 sequences are MGHRA and YSYEKL. CDR3 DNA sequence: TGCGCCAGCAGCCAAATTACTGATAGTTGGAGAGCTTTCTTT. Its translation is CASSQITDSWRAFF.

The chain has TRBV13 and TRBJ1-3; TRBD1 might be the D (5 bases). V dropped 4 bases and J dropped 3 bases, with 16 bases sitting between them. The CDR3 extends over 16 amino acids. In germline, CDR1 is PRHDT, CDR2 FYEKMQ (reference sequence). CDR3 residues: CASSSRELGYGNTIYF. The CDR3 coding sequence is TGTGCCAGCAGCTCCAGGGAATTGGGCTATGGAAACACCATATATTTT.

This chain links TRBV14 with TRBJ1-2; no reliable D call. The germline V and J ends were trimmed by 0 bases and 6 bases, with 11 bases remaining between them. CDR1 is SGHDN and CDR2 is FVKESK in the germline V gene. CDR3 size: 14 residues. The CDR3 loop is CASSQDSFWHGYTF. In DNA, the CDR3 is TGTGCCAGCAGCCAAGATTCTTTCTGGCATGGCTACACCTTC.